This T cell receptor beta chain was observed in a study of blood T cell repertoires in COVID-19. Study as a whole: The United States, Italy and Spain provided the acute and convalescent COVID-19 samples.

CDR3 length equals 19 residues. Germline V CDR1 and CDR2: MGHRA, YSYEKL. The J segment lost 0 bases and the V segment lost 3 bases, leaving 14 bases of the junction unmatched. Some clones are missing from TCRdb's copy, which holds only in-frame ones; the method was immunoSEQ multiplex PCR. The sample lists 80,000 to 100,000 clones; roughly nine tenths were seen once. This TCR came from a human donor with active COVID-19. The donor label of this sample is uncertain. Sequencing was carried out using peripheral blood. This rearrangement joins TRBV4-1 to TRBJ2-1; 7 nucleotides align to TRBD2. CDR3 in DNA: TGCGCCAGCAGCCACCCAGGACTTAAGCGGGGCAGCTCCTACAATGAGCAGTTCTTC. It yields the protein CASSHPGLKRGSSYNEQFF.